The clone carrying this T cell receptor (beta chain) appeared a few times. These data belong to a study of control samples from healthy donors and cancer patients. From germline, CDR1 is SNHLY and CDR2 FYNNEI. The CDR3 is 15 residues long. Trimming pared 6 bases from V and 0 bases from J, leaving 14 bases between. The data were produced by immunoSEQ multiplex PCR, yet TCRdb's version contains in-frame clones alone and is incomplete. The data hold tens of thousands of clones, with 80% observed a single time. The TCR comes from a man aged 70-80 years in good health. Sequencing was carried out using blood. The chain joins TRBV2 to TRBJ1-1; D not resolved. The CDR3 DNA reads TGTGCCAGCAGATACTCCGGGATCCTGAACACTGAAGCTTTCTTT. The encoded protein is CASRYSGILNTEAFF.